This T cell receptor (beta chain) derives from a study of control samples from healthy donors and cancer patients (TCRdb year 2020). Library preparation employed the immunoSEQ multiplex PCR assay. In TCRdb, the immuneACCESS table is reduced to in-frame sequences with V and J assigned. These tables do not hold every clone; where another copy was compared, an unresolved V gene accounts for under half, and the others remain unexplained. The sample contains under 150,000 clones, less than 95% of them found a single time. The ten most abundant clones make up approximately 4% of the sample. For this clone: Its binding antigen is unknown. The sample holds no much larger clone one base away, and base qualities are not on file.

The CDR3 has 14 amino acids, counting the end cysteine and phenylalanine. Only CDR3 DNA is held: 42 bases, read in frame from base 1. Trimming removed 3 bases from V and 6 bases from J, leaving 14 bases between the germline ends. From a lookup of the germline V gene (reference sequence), CDR1 and CDR2 are LNHDA and SQIVND. The clonotype comes from a man younger than 45 in good health. The sequenced sample was blood. In this chain, TRBV19 is recombined with TRBJ1-1; 6 matching bases give a weak D call of TRBD1. The DNA reads as follows: TGTGCCAGTAGTATCCAGGGGATAGGCGCTGAAGCTTTCTTT. This encodes CASSIQGIGAEAFF.